This is a list of T cell receptor beta chains from one sample in a study of cytomegalovirus exposure and HLA in healthy donors. Data came from immunoSEQ multiplex PCR; TCRdb stores just in-frame clones and leaves some out. The sample has about 190,000 clones, around nine tenths seen once; the top ten hold 1.5% to 2%. Sequencing input: PBMCs. These receptors all stem from a woman under 30 in good health and CMV-seronegative. The CDR3 runs from the conserved cysteine through the conserved F or W. Each record gives: D gene, J gene, clone size, V gene, CDR3 DNA, CDR3 protein. A D gene is named only where the DNA matches it firmly. Clone size is shown for a subset of rows, as once, few, many or a class of expanded clone.

TRBD2,TRBJ2-7,once,TRBV27,TGTGCCAGCAGTTTATCGGGACTAGGGACCTACGAGCAGTACTTC,CASSLSGLGTYEQYF
-,TRBJ1-1,-,TRBV7-9,TGTGCCAGCAGCCGAACAGGGATGAACACTGAAGCTTTCTTT,CASSRTGMNTEAFF
TRBD1,TRBJ1-1,-,TRBV19,TGTGCCAGTAGGGGACAGGGGGCCTCTAAGGTGGCTTTCTTT,CASRGQGASKVAFF
TRBD2,TRBJ2-5,-,TRBV5-4,TGTGCCAGCAGCTTGCGGGGGGATCAAGAGACCCAGTACTTC,CASSLRGDQETQYF
-,TRBJ2-7,-,TRBV12-5,TGTGCTAGTGGTATCGGGACTGCGAGCTACGAGCAGTACTTC,CASGIGTASYEQYF
-,TRBJ2-2,-,TRBV19,TGTGCCAGTAGTATGGGGGGATGGACAGGATCTCCCGGGGAGCTGTTTTTT,CASSMGGWTGSPGELFF
TRBD1,TRBJ2-3,once,TRBV30,TGTGCCTTTACAGGGGGGTCAGATACGCAGTATTTT,CAFTGGSDTQYF
TRBD1,TRBJ2-2,-,TRBV7-9,TGTTCCAGCAGCTTAGCTGGGACAGGGAACACCGGGGAGCTGTTTTTT,CSSSLAGTGNTGELFF
-,TRBJ1-1,-,TRBV6-5,TGTGCCAGCAGTTACGGTCGCTTACCCGGCACTGAAGCTTTCTTT,CASSYGRLPGTEAFF
-,TRBJ1-5,-,TRBV7-2,TGTGCCAGCAGCGGGGGGGTTTGGCCCCAGCATTTT,CASSGGVWPQHF
-,TRBJ1-1,-,TRBV30,TGTGCCTGGAGTGTTATTTGGAGGAGCGAAGCTTTCTTT,CAWSVIWRSEAFF
TRBD1,TRBJ1-2,-,TRBV11-2,TGTGCCAGCAGCTTAGCCGAGACAGGGGGCCGGGGCTACACCTTC,CASSLAETGGRGYTF
TRBD1,TRBJ2-7,few,TRBV7-9,TGTGCCAGCAGCTTATCCCGGGACAGAGTCGAGCAGTACTTC,CASSLSRDRVEQYF
TRBD2,TRBJ2-7,-,TRBV27,TGTGCCAGCAGTTTAGGGGCCGGGACTAGTTACGAGCAGTACTTC,CASSLGAGTSYEQYF
-,TRBJ2-1,-,TRBV4-3,TGCGCCAGCAGCCAAGAAAAAGACGGGAGCTCCTACAATGAGCAGTTCTTC,CASSQEKDGSSYNEQFF
-,TRBJ2-7,-,TRBV5-1,TGCGCCAGCAGCTTGGCCTCGGGCAGGGCCTACGAGCAGTACTTC,CASSLASGRAYEQYF
-,TRBJ2-1,-,TRBV5-1,TGCGCCAGCAGCTTGCAGGAGGCCTTACTTGGCAATGAGCAGTTCTTC,CASSLQEALLGNEQFF
-,TRBJ2-1,-,TRBV9,TGTGCCAGCAGCCCCGGCCAGGGGACCTGGGATGAGCAGTTCTTC,CASSPGQGTWDEQFF
-,TRBJ2-2,-,TRBV7-8,TGTGCCAGCAGGCCAGGACAAACCGGGGAGCTGTTTTTT,CASRPGQTGELFF
-,TRBJ2-5,-,TRBV7-2,TGTGCCAGCAGCTTATATGGGGACATCCAAGAGACCCAGTACTTC,CASSLYGDIQETQYF
TRBD1,TRBJ1-1,-,TRBV11-3,TGTGCCAGCAGCCCATGGACAGGGGGTTTGAACACTGAAGCTTTCTTT,CASSPWTGGLNTEAFF
-,TRBJ1-2,once,TRBV19,TGTGCCAGTAGTATCTCCGCTCTACTCTATGGCTACACCTTC,CASSISALLYGYTF
-,TRBJ2-1,-,TRBV7-2,TGTGCCAGCAGCTTAGCCCCTTTAGCGACCTCCTACAATGAGCAGTTCTTC,CASSLAPLATSYNEQFF
TRBD1,TRBJ1-6,-,TRBV5-8,TGTGCCAGCAGCTATAACAGGGGTTCACCCCTCCACTTT,CASSYNRGSPLHF
-,TRBJ1-1,-,TRBV20-1,TGCAGTGCTTATTTGAGAGGTGAAGCTTTCTTT,CSAYLRGEAFF
TRBD1,TRBJ2-7,-,TRBV4-1,TGCGCCAGCAGCCAAGAGAACAGGGGGCACTACGAGCAGTACTTC,CASSQENRGHYEQYF
-,TRBJ1-1,-,TRBV5-1,TGCGCCAGCAGCTTGGCCCCGAAGGGGCCTGAGTTAACTTTCTTT,CASSLAPKGPELTFF
TRBD1,TRBJ2-7,-,TRBV30,TGTGCCTGGAGTACAGGACAGGGCTACGAGCAGTACTTC,CAWSTGQGYEQYF
-,TRBJ2-5,-,TRBV5-4,TGTGCCAGCGGCCGGACAGACCAAGAGACCCAGTACTTC,CASGRTDQETQYF
TRBD2,TRBJ2-7,-,TRBV7-9,TGTGCCAGCAGCTTAACGGGAGGCCTGTCCTACGAGCAGTACTTC,CASSLTGGLSYEQYF
-,TRBJ2-7,-,TRBV6-4,TGTGCCAGCAGTGACGGGGGACGCGGGGTTCCTTACGAGCAGTACTTC,CASSDGGRGVPYEQYF
-,TRBJ2-5,-,TRBV13,TGTGCCAGCAGCTTCGGGGGTGTTCAGACCCAGTACTTC,CASSFGGVQTQYF
-,TRBJ2-1,-,TRBV5-8,TGTGCCAGCAGCCCCCGAACAGGGCGGGTTCGTGAGCAGTTCTTC,CASSPRTGRVREQFF
TRBD1,TRBJ2-7,-,TRBV5-4,TGTGCCAGCAGCCTGACAGGGGACGAGCAGTACTTC,CASSLTGDEQYF
-,TRBJ2-2,-,TRBV11-2,TGTGCCAGCAGCTTAGTTAGTCCCGGGGAGCTGTTTTTT,CASSLVSPGELFF
-,TRBJ1-6,-,TRBV7-8,TGTGCCAGCAGCTTAGGCAGGTGGGCAGGGGATTCACCCCTCCACTTT,CASSLGRWAGDSPLHF
TRBD2,TRBJ2-3,-,TRBV7-7,TGTGCTAGCAGCCCCGGACTAGCGGGAGGGAAAGATACGCAGTATTTT,CASSPGLAGGKDTQYF
-,TRBJ1-1,-,TRBV15,TGTGCCACCAGCAGGGAGACAGCGAACACTGAAGCTTTCTTT,CATSRETANTEAFF
TRBD1,TRBJ2-7,-,TRBV4-1,TGCGCCAGCAGCCAAACTCCGGGGACAGGTTCCTACGAGCAGTACTTC,CASSQTPGTGSYEQYF
-,TRBJ2-3,-,TRBV4-1,TGCGCCAGCAGCCAACCGGGAGGGGGCGGCACAGATACGCAGTATTTT,CASSQPGGGGTDTQYF
TRBD2,TRBJ2-7,-,TRBV7-2,TGTGCCAGCAGGTTAGGTCGTACTAGCGGGACTTCCTACGAGCAGTACTTC,CASRLGRTSGTSYEQYF
-,TRBJ1-2,-,TRBV5-4,TGTGCCGGCAGCGACACCTATGGCTACACCTTC,CAGSDTYGYTF
-,TRBJ1-1,-,TRBV7-2,TGTGCCAGCATCGGAACGAGCAGGAAGAACACTGAAGCTTTCTTT,CASIGTSRKNTEAFF
TRBD1,TRBJ2-7,-,TRBV5-1,TGCGCCAGCAGCTTACCGGGACAGCCCCCCTACGAGCAGTACTTC,CASSLPGQPPYEQYF
-,TRBJ2-1,-,TRBV27,TGTGCCAGCACTCTGGCAGGGTCTATCTACAATGAGCAGTTCTTC,CASTLAGSIYNEQFF
-,TRBJ1-2,-,TRBV20-1,TGCAGTGCTAGTAAAAAAACCTTC,CSASKKTF
-,TRBJ2-7,-,TRBV5-1,TGCGCCAGCAGCTTGTTGGGGGGAGGAGGGCTCGAGCAGTACTTC,CASSLLGGGGLEQYF
-,TRBJ1-1,-,TRBV19,TGTGCCAGTAGAGGGGGTCCGTTCAACACTGAAGCTTTCTTT,CASRGGPFNTEAFF
-,TRBJ2-3,-,TRBV27,TGTGCCAGCAGTTTTGCGGGTTCCACAGATACGCAGTATTTT,CASSFAGSTDTQYF
-,TRBJ2-3,-,TRBV11-2,TGTGCCAGCAGCTCGAGGTACACAGATACGCAGTATTTT,CASSSRYTDTQYF
-,TRBJ2-7,-,TRBV4-3,TGCGCCAGCAGCTCAGGCAGGGCCAGGGGCTACGAGCAGTACTTC,CASSSGRARGYEQYF
-,TRBJ1-2,-,TRBV6-5,TGTGCCAGCAGTCCACAGGGAGAGGGCTACACCTTC,CASSPQGEGYTF
TRBD2,TRBJ2-1,once,TRBV10-2,TGCGCCAGCAGTGATGATAGCGGGTACAATGAGCAGTTCTTC,CASSDDSGYNEQFF